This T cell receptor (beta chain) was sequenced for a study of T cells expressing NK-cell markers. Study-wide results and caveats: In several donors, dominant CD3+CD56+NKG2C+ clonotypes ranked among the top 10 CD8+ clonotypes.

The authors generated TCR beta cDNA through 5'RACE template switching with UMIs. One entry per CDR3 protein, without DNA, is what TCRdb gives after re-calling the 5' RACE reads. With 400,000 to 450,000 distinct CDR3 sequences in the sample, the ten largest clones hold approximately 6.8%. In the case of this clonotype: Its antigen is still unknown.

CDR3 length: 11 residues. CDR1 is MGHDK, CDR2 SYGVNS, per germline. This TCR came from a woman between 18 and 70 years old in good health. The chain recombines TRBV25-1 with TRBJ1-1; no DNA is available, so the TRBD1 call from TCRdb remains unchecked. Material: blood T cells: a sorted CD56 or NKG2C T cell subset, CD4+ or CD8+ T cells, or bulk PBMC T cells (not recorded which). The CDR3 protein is CASIAHTEAFF.